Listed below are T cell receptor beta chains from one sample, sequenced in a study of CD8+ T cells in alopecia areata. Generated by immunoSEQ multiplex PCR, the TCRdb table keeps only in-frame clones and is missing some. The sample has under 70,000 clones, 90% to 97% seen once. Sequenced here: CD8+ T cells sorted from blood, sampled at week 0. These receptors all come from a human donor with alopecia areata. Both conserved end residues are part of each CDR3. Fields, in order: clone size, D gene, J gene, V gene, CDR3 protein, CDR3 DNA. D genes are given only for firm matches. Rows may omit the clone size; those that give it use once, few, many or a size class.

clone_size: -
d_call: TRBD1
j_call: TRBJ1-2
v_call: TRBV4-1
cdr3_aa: CASSQGQGAGGYTF
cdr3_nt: TGCGCCAGCAGCCAAGGACAGGGGGCAGGAGGCTACACCTTC

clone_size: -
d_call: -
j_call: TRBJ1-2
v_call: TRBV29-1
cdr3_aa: CSVLGQDDYGYTF
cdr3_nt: TGCAGCGTTCTGGGGCAGGATGACTATGGCTACACCTTC

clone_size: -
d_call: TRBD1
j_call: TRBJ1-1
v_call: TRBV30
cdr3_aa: CAWSGGQGASEAFF
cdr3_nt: TGTGCCTGGAGTGGGGGACAGGGGGCTTCTGAAGCTTTCTTT

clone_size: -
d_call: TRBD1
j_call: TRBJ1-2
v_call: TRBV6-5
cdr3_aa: CASSTQGGSYGYTF
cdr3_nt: TGTGCCAGCAGTACCCAGGGGGGGTCCTATGGCTACACCTTC

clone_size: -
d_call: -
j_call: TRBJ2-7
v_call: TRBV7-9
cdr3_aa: CASSPDSAYEQYF
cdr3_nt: TGTGCCAGCAGCCCTGACAGTGCCTACGAGCAGTACTTC

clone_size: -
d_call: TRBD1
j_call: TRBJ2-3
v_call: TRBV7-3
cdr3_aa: CASSFRDRELDTQYF
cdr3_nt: TGTGCCAGCAGCTTCCGGGACAGGGAGTTAGATACGCAGTATTTT

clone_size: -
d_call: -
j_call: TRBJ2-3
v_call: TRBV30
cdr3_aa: CAWSVGRGTDTQYF
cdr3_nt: TGTGCCTGGAGTGTCGGCAGAGGCACAGATACGCAGTATTTT

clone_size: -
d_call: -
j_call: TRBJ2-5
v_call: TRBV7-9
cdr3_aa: CASSLTGAAETQYF
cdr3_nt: TGTGCCAGCAGCTTAACGGGGGCTGCTGAGACCCAGTACTTC

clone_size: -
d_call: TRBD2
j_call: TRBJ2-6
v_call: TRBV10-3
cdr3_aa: CAISDRGEIGANVLTF
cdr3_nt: TGTGCCATCAGTGACCGGGGGGAGATAGGGGCCAACGTCCTGACTTTC

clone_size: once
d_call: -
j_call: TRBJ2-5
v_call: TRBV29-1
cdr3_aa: CSVDRDQETQYF
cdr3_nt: TGCAGCGTTGACAGGGACCAAGAGACCCAGTACTTC

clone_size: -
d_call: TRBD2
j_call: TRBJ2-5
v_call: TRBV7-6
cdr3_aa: CASSLGGGAVETQYF
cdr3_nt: TGTGCCAGCAGCTTAGGCGGGGGGGCAGTGGAGACCCAGTACTTC

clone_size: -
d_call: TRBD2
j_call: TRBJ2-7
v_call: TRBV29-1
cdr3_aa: CSVDDGLADSYEQYF
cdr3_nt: TGCAGCGTTGATGACGGTCTAGCGGACTCCTACGAGCAGTACTTC

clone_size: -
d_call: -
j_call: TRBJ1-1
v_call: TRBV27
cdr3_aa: CASSLDTGLITEAFF
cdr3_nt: TGTGCCAGCAGTTTAGATACAGGGTTGATCACTGAAGCTTTCTTT

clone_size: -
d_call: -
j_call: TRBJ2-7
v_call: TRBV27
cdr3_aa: CASSRWGEFDEQYF
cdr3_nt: TGTGCCAGCAGTCGGTGGGGGGAGTTCGACGAGCAGTACTTC

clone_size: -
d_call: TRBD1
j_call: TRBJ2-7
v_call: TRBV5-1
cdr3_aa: CASSWTGGYEQYF
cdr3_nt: TGCGCCAGCAGCTGGACAGGGGGCTACGAGCAGTACTTC

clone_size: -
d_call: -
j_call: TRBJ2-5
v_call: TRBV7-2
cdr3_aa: CASSLVGWAEETQYF
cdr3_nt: TGTGCCAGCAGCTTAGTAGGGTGGGCTGAAGAGACCCAGTACTTC

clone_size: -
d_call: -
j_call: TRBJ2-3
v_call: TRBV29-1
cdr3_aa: CSVEADSHTQYF
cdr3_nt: TGCAGCGTTGAAGCGGACTCCCATACGCAGTATTTT

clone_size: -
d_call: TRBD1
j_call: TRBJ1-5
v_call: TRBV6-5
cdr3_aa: CASSYSGQANQPQHF
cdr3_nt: TGTGCCAGCAGTTACTCGGGACAGGCAAATCAGCCCCAGCATTTT

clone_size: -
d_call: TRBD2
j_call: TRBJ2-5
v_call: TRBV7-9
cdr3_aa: CASSTLVGTSGLQETQYF
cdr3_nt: TGTGCCAGCAGCACCCTAGTGGGGACTAGCGGACTTCAAGAGACCCAGTACTTC

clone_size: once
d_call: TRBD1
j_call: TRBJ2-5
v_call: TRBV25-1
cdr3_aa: CASSESTGGQETQYF
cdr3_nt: TGTGCCAGCAGTGAATCTACAGGGGGGCAAGAGACCCAGTACTTC

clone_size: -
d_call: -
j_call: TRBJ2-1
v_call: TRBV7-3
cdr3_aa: CASSSGGEGPYNEQFF
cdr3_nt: TGTGCCAGCAGCTCAGGTGGGGAAGGGCCCTACAATGAGCAGTTCTTC

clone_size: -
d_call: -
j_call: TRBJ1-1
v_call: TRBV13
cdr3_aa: CASSLGQMNTEAFF
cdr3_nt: TGTGCCAGCAGCTTAGGACAGATGAACACTGAAGCTTTCTTT